The TCR beta chain under discussion was sequenced for a study of blood T cell repertoires in COVID-19. As handled by the study authors: Nucleated cell counts were estimated from reference gene primer amplification. TCRdb keeps only in-frame clones here, not all; method: immunoSEQ multiplex PCR. The V and J calls and the clone size are those of that table, but D and trimming were determined from the DNA. The sample shows a few hundred thousand clones, around 90% of them seen only once. From germline, CDR1 is SGHRS and CDR2 YFSETQ. V lost 5 bases, J lost 2 bases, and 22 bases lay in between. CDR3 length: 17 residues.

The rearrangement joins TRBV5-1 to TRBJ1-1; no clear D gene. The sequencing sample was made of peripheral blood. This receptor was obtained from a man in his sixties who had recovered from COVID-19. The CDR3 region has the DNA TGCGCCAGCAGACACGGGATGCGGACCGCAGGAAACACTGAAGCTTTCTTT. This translates into CASRHGMRTAGNTEAFF.